The rows below give T cell receptor beta chains drawn from one sample of a study of blood T cells in healthy people across ages. TCRdb processed the 5' RACE reads anew with MiXCR; each CDR3 protein has one entry. Of over 700,000 distinct CDR3 sequences listed, about 48% were seen once; the top ten hold around 40%. What was sequenced was blood. Every receptor here comes from a man older than 75 in good health. Both conserved end residues are part of each CDR3. A D gene is named only where the DNA matches it firmly. Some rows mark clone size as missing; the rest say once, few, many or name a class of expanded clone.

clone size: few
V gene: TRBV5-4
J gene: TRBJ2-6
D gene: .
CDR3 DNA: TGTGCCGGCAGCCCCAAATTGGTCTCTGGGGCCAACGTCCTGACTTTC
CDR3 protein: CAGSPKLVSGANVLTF

clone size: .
V gene: TRBV7-2
J gene: TRBJ2-3
D gene: .
CDR3 DNA: TGTGCCGGCAGCTTAGCCCGACCCGGATTACACGCAGATACGCAGTATTTT
CDR3 protein: CAGSLARPGLHADTQYF

clone size: few
V gene: TRBV21-1
J gene: TRBJ2-7
D gene: .
CDR3 DNA: TGTGCCAGCAGCAAGGAGAGGTCAGAAACATCCTACGAGCAGTACTTC
CDR3 protein: CASSKERSETSYEQYF

clone size: few
V gene: TRBV12-3/TRBV12-4
J gene: TRBJ2-7
D gene: TRBD2
CDR3 DNA: TGTGCCAGCAGTTCCCCCGGGGGGACCTACGAGCAGTACTTC
CDR3 protein: CASSSPGGTYEQYF

clone size: few
V gene: TRBV12-3/TRBV12-4
J gene: TRBJ2-7
D gene: TRBD1
CDR3 DNA: TGTGCCAGCAGTTCAGGGGGCCGGGACAGGGTTTCGACCTACGAGCAGTACTTC
CDR3 protein: CASSSGGRDRVSTYEQYF

clone size: .
V gene: TRBV28
J gene: TRBJ2-4
D gene: .
CDR3 DNA: TGTGCCAGCAGTTCTCGGACCTTTCCCCAAAACATTCAGTACTTC
CDR3 protein: CASSSRTFPQNIQYF

clone size: .
V gene: TRBV21-1
J gene: TRBJ2-1
D gene: .
CDR3 DNA: TGTGCCAGCAGCATCCCGAGGCGGGGCAATGAGCAGTTCTTC
CDR3 protein: CASSIPRRGNEQFF

clone size: few
V gene: TRBV20-1
J gene: TRBJ2-4
D gene: .
CDR3 DNA: TGCAGTGCGAACAGGGAACTCGTCGGGGCCAAAAACATTCAGTACTTC
CDR3 protein: CSANRELVGAKNIQYF

clone size: few
V gene: TRBV5-1
J gene: TRBJ2-5
D gene: TRBD1
CDR3 DNA: TGCGCCAGCAGAATGCCTAAGGGACAGGGGGCTGTTGAGACCCAGTACTTC
CDR3 protein: CASRMPKGQGAVETQYF

clone size: .
V gene: TRBV15
J gene: TRBJ2-2
D gene: .
CDR3 DNA: TGTGCCACCAGCCTAGGGACCGGGGAGCTGTTTTTT
CDR3 protein: CATSLGTGELFF

clone size: .
V gene: TRBV7-6
J gene: TRBJ2-5
D gene: .
CDR3 DNA: TGTGCCAGCAGCTTGAGTACGGATAGGGCCCAGTACTTC
CDR3 protein: CASSLSTDRAQYF

clone size: few
V gene: TRBV12-3/TRBV12-4
J gene: TRBJ2-7
D gene: .
CDR3 DNA: TGTGCCAGCAGCCCAGAGACTGGGCACGAGCAGTACTTC
CDR3 protein: CASSPETGHEQYF

clone size: few
V gene: TRBV24-1
J gene: TRBJ2-7
D gene: TRBD1
CDR3 DNA: TGTGCCACCAGTGATTTGCACTCGGGTGCGGACAGGAGCTACGAGCAGTACTTC
CDR3 protein: CATSDLHSGADRSYEQYF

clone size: few
V gene: TRBV7-2
J gene: TRBJ2-7
D gene: TRBD1
CDR3 DNA: TGTGCCAGCAGCTTAGTCCAGGGGGCGCCAACCTACGGCTACGAGCAGTACTTC
CDR3 protein: CASSLVQGAPTYGYEQYF

clone size: .
V gene: TRBV29-1
J gene: TRBJ2-7
D gene: .
CDR3 DNA: TGCAGCGTTGCGCCCAGCTCCTACGAGCAGTACTTC
CDR3 protein: CSVAPSSYEQYF

clone size: .
V gene: TRBV6-4
J gene: TRBJ2-3
D gene: .
CDR3 DNA: TGTGCCAGCAGTGACTCTGACGGCAGATACGCGTATTTT
CDR3 protein: CASSDSDGRYAYF

clone size: .
V gene: TRBV27
J gene: TRBJ2-3
D gene: .
CDR3 DNA: TGTGCCAGCAGTTTATACGGGGCTAGCACAGATACGCAGTATTTT
CDR3 protein: CASSLYGASTDTQYF

clone size: few
V gene: TRBV7-2
J gene: TRBJ2-7
D gene: TRBD2
CDR3 DNA: TGTGCCAGCAGCCTCGCCCCAGCGGGAGGATCCTACGAGCAGTACTTC
CDR3 protein: CASSLAPAGGSYEQYF

clone size: few
V gene: TRBV20-1
J gene: TRBJ1-1
D gene: .
CDR3 DNA: TGCAGTGTCGGTGAGCCCCGGTTGTCCACTGAAGCTTTCTTT
CDR3 protein: CSVGEPRLSTEAFF

clone size: .
V gene: TRBV7-9
J gene: TRBJ1-1
D gene: .
CDR3 DNA: TGTGCCAGCAGCTTAGGGGTCCCAGGAGCTTTCTTT
CDR3 protein: CASSLGVPGAFF

clone size: few
V gene: TRBV5-1
J gene: TRBJ1-5
D gene: TRBD1
CDR3 DNA: TGTGCCAGCAGTTCCGGGACAGGGTACAATCAGCCCCAGCATTTT
CDR3 protein: CASSSGTGYNQPQHF

clone size: .
V gene: TRBV6-1
J gene: TRBJ2-5
D gene: TRBD1
CDR3 DNA: TGTGCCAGCAGGGATCAGGACAGGCAAGAGACCCAGTACTTC
CDR3 protein: CASRDQDRQETQYF

clone size: .
V gene: TRBV2
J gene: TRBJ2-5
D gene: .
CDR3 DNA: TGTGCCAGCAGTCAGGGGATACGGGAGACCCAGTACTTC
CDR3 protein: CASSQGIRETQYF

clone size: .
V gene: TRBV5-6
J gene: TRBJ2-2
D gene: TRBD1
CDR3 DNA: TGTGCCAGCAGCTTAGGACCCCAGGGGGCCTCCGGGGAGCTGTTTTTT
CDR3 protein: CASSLGPQGASGELFF

clone size: once
V gene: TRBV18
J gene: TRBJ1-2
D gene: .
CDR3 DNA: TGTGCCAGCTCACTGTATTTTAACTATGGCTACACCTTC
CDR3 protein: CASSLYFNYGYTF

clone size: few
V gene: TRBV5-1
J gene: TRBJ2-5
D gene: .
CDR3 DNA: TGCGCCAGCAGCTTGGCCGGGACGCTCGTGGGGGAGACCCAGTACTTC
CDR3 protein: CASSLAGTLVGETQYF

clone size: .
V gene: TRBV7-9
J gene: TRBJ2-1
D gene: .
CDR3 DNA: TGTGCCAGCAGCAGTTCCTCATGGAATGAGCAGTTCTTC
CDR3 protein: CASSSSSWNEQFF

clone size: many
V gene: TRBV2
J gene: TRBJ1-1
D gene: .
CDR3 DNA: TGTGCCAGCAGTGAAGCGATGGGGGGCGGCACTGAAGCTTTCTTT
CDR3 protein: CASSEAMGGGTEAFF

clone size: .
V gene: TRBV29-1
J gene: TRBJ1-1
D gene: .
CDR3 DNA: TGCAGCGTTGGGGGCAGGGTCGAAGCTTTCTTT
CDR3 protein: CSVGGRVEAFF

clone size: .
V gene: TRBV5-1
J gene: TRBJ1-2
D gene: .
CDR3 DNA: TGCGCCAGCAGCATCCGCCAAAATTCTAACTATGGCTACACCTTC
CDR3 protein: CASSIRQNSNYGYTF

clone size: .
V gene: TRBV3-1
J gene: TRBJ1-5
D gene: TRBD1
CDR3 DNA: TGTGCCAGCAGCCAGCGGCCCGGACAGGTGAATCAGCCCCAGCATTTT
CDR3 protein: CASSQRPGQVNQPQHF

clone size: few
V gene: TRBV3-1
J gene: TRBJ2-1
D gene: TRBD1
CDR3 DNA: TGTGCCAGCAGTAGGACAGGGGCAAATGAGCAGTTCTTC
CDR3 protein: CASSRTGANEQFF

clone size: .
V gene: TRBV28
J gene: TRBJ1-5
D gene: .
CDR3 DNA: TGTGCCAGCAACCCAACAGGGAGTGGCATCCAGCCCCAGCATTTT
CDR3 protein: CASNPTGSGIQPQHF

clone size: once
V gene: TRBV4-1
J gene: TRBJ2-7
D gene: TRBD2
CDR3 DNA: TGCGCCAGCAGCCAAGATTTAGCGGGAGCCGAATACGATGAGCAGTACTTC
CDR3 protein: CASSQDLAGAEYDEQYF

clone size: .
V gene: TRBV18
J gene: TRBJ1-2
D gene: .
CDR3 DNA: TGTGCCAGCTCACCAAGACGGGCAGGTGATGGCTACACCTTC
CDR3 protein: CASSPRRAGDGYTF

clone size: once
V gene: TRBV2
J gene: TRBJ1-5
D gene: .
CDR3 DNA: TGTGCCAGCACCCCTGGAGGGGCCAGCAATCAGCCCCAGCATTTT
CDR3 protein: CASTPGGASNQPQHF

clone size: .
V gene: TRBV20-1
J gene: TRBJ2-7
D gene: TRBD2
CDR3 DNA: TGCAGTGCTACCCCGGCTAGCGGACTCTACGAGCAGTACTTC
CDR3 protein: CSATPASGLYEQYF

clone size: .
V gene: TRBV7-2
J gene: TRBJ2-1
D gene: TRBD2
CDR3 DNA: TGTGCCAGCAGCGGTAGCGGGACCTCCTACAATGAGCAGTTCTTC
CDR3 protein: CASSGSGTSYNEQFF

clone size: .
V gene: TRBV20-1
J gene: TRBJ2-1
D gene: .
CDR3 DNA: TGCAGTGCTACCCGGACAGAATTCTACAATGAGCAGTTCTTC
CDR3 protein: CSATRTEFYNEQFF

clone size: .
V gene: TRBV5-1
J gene: TRBJ2-1
D gene: TRBD2
CDR3 DNA: TGCGCCAGCAGCTTGACCGGGACTAGCGGGGGGAATGAGCAGTTCTTC
CDR3 protein: CASSLTGTSGGNEQFF

clone size: .
V gene: TRBV6-6
J gene: TRBJ2-5
D gene: .
CDR3 DNA: TGTGCCGGCAGGGATGCCGGACGGTACCAAGATACCCAGTACTTC
CDR3 protein: CAGRDAGRYQDTQYF

clone size: .
V gene: TRBV2
J gene: TRBJ2-5
D gene: .
CDR3 DNA: TGTGCCAGCAGTGAAATGGCAAGCCAAGAGACCCAGTACTTC
CDR3 protein: CASSEMASQETQYF

clone size: .
V gene: TRBV2
J gene: TRBJ1-6
D gene: .
CDR3 DNA: TGTGCCAGCAGAGCCGAGCGGGTAGGGGATTCACCCCTCCACTTT
CDR3 protein: CASRAERVGDSPLHF